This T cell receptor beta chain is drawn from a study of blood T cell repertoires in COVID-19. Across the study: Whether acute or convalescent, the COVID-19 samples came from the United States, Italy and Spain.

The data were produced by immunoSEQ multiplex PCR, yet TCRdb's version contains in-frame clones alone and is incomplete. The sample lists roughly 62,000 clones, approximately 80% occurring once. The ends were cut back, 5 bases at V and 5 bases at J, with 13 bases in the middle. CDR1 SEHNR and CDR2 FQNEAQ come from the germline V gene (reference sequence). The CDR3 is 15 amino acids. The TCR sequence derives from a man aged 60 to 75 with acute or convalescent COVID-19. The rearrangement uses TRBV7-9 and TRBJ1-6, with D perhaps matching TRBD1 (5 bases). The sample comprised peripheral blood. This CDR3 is CASSNSTANNSPLHF. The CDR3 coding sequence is TGTGCCAGCAGCAATTCGACAGCTAATAATTCACCCCTCCACTTT.